This passage covers 18 T cell receptor beta chains from one sample sequenced in a study of cytomegalovirus exposure and HLA in healthy donors. The PCR contained 60 Vbeta and 13 Jbeta primers. The data were produced by immunoSEQ multiplex PCR, yet TCRdb's version contains in-frame clones alone and is incomplete. The sample lists about 120,000 clones, roughly 76% occurring once. Sequencing was performed on PBMCs. These receptor sequences come from a man in his fifties or sixties in good health and CMV-seropositive.

V is TRBV11-3 and J is TRBJ2-5; the D gene is possibly TRBD1 (5 bases). CDR1 and CDR2 (germline): SGHNT, YENEEA. The CDR3 consists of 14 residues. V was pared by 5 bases and J by 1 base, with 11 bases between. CDR3 residues: CASSQGVAQETQYF. The CDR3 DNA reads TGTGCCAGCAGCCAAGGGGTGGCCCAAGAGACCCAGTACTTC.

In nucleotides, the CDR3 is TGCGCCAGCAGCCCACAGGGGAACCCCTACGAGCAGTACTTC. Translating it yields CASSPQGNPYEQYF. This rearrangement joins TRBV5-1 to TRBJ2-7, with 7 bases that match TRBD1. Germline values: CDR1 SGHRS, CDR2 YFSETQ. The V and J ends lost 4 bases and 2 bases, in that order; junction bases with no gene match: 6. The CDR3 spans 14 residues.

This clone was detected a few times. V gene TRBV19 combines with J gene TRBJ2-7, with 9 bases aligning to TRBD2. CDR1 LNHDA and CDR2 SQIVND come from the germline V gene (reference sequence). The CDR3 consists of 15 residues. The V and J ends lost 7 bases and 2 bases, in that order; junction bases with no gene match: 9. CDR3 DNA sequence: TGTGCCAGTACATCGTGGGCTAGCGGGACCTACGAGCAGTACTTC. It codes for CASTSWASGTYEQYF.

A few counts support this clone. V usage is TRBV27 and J usage is TRBJ2-2; TRBD1 matches at 9 bases. Germline assignment: CDR1 MNHEY and CDR2 SMNVEV (reference sequence). CDR3 length equals 15 residues. V was pared by 7 bases and J by 3 bases, with 6 bases of the junction left unmatched. The CDR3 loop reads CASIPGTGYTGELFF. CDR3 coding DNA: TGTGCCAGCATCCCCGGGACAGGGTACACCGGGGAGCTGTTTTTT.

This clone is a singleton in its sample. V is TRBV28 and J is TRBJ2-2; 12 nucleotides line up with TRBD2. The CDR3 is 18 residues long. J was trimmed by 3 bases and V by 2 bases; bases with no gene match: 7. Germline V gives CDR1 MDHEN, CDR2 SYDVKM. CDR3 coding DNA: TGTGCCAGCAGTTTAGGTCTAGCGGGAGGGCCTTACACCGGGGAGCTGTTTTTT. This encodes CASSLGLAGGPYTGELFF. Using reference TRBV28 and TRBJ2-2 for the parts outside the CDR3, the full variable domain is DVKVTQSSRYLVKRTGEKVFLECVQDMDHENMFWYRQDPGLGLRLIYFSYDVKMKEKGDIPEGYSVSREKKERFSLILESASTNQTSMYLCASSLGLAGGPYTGELFFGEGSRLTVL.

This clone was counted once. This chain joins TRBV18 and TRBJ2-1; D may be TRBD2 (6 bases). V was clipped by 1 base and J by 5 bases, with 12 bases between them. The CDR3 runs 15 residues. From germline, CDR1 is KGHSH and CDR2 LQKENI. The DNA of the CDR3 is TGTGCCAGCTCACCACGGGCGGGATTAGACAATGAGCAGTTCTTC. Protein product: CASSPRAGLDNEQFF.

Only one count was recorded for this clone. The V and J genes are TRBV19 and TRBJ2-2; perhaps TRBD1 as D (6 bases). This CDR3 has 15 amino acids. Trimming shortened V by 9 bases and J by 3 bases, and 17 bases separated the two germline ends. Germline CDR1 and CDR2: LNHDA and SQIVND (reference sequence). The CDR3 is CASLFRDTYTGELFF. DNA of the CDR3: TGTGCCAGCCTCTTCCGGGACACTTACACCGGGGAGCTGTTTTTT.

This chain uses TRBV28 with TRBJ1-2; D unclear. V was shortened by 5 bases and J by 1 base, with 14 bases between the two germline ends. CDR1 is MDHEN and CDR2 is SYDVKM in the germline V gene. The length of the CDR3 is 15 residues. The CDR3 DNA is TGTGCCAGCAGTCCGGGAATAAGGATTAACTATGGCTACACCTTC. Its translation: CASSPGIRINYGYTF.

A few counts support this clone. This chain links TRBV1 with TRBJ2-3; the DNA was not compared with TRBD2, the D call given in the table. TRBV1 is a pseudogene segment. The CDR3 has 16 amino acids. CDR3 amino acids: CTSSPRWLARTDTQYF. The CDR3 region has the DNA TGCACCAGCAGCCCTCGCTGGTTAGCGCGCACAGATACGCAGTATTTT.

This chain connects TRBV7-6 to TRBJ2-3, with D possibly TRBD2 on 6 matching bases. The germline CDR1 and CDR2 sequences are SGHVS and FNYEAQ. V was pared by 0 bases and J by 5 bases, with 18 bases between. There are 17 residues in the CDR3. CDR3 loop: CASSLARRAGLGDTQYF. Here the CDR3 DNA reads TGTGCCAGCAGCTTAGCAAGGAGGGCGGGCCTGGGAGATACGCAGTATTTT.

This chain links TRBV5-1 with TRBJ2-5; TRBD2 might be the D (9 bases). This CDR3 is 17 amino acids long. In germline, CDR1 is SGHRS, CDR2 YFSETQ. V lost 4 bases and J 1 base, leaving 20 bases between the germline ends. This CDR3 reads CASSAGGTGSIQETQYF. The CDR3 coding sequence is TGCGCCAGCAGCGCGGGGGGGACAGGCTCGATCCAAGAGACCCAGTACTTC.

This clone is a singleton in its sample. This chain connects TRBV4-3 to TRBJ2-7, with a possible D match to TRBD1 (6 bases). The ends were cut back, 2 bases at V and 3 bases at J, with 14 bases in the middle. This CDR3 contains 15 residues. The germline gives CDR1 LGHNA, CDR2 YSLEER. CDR3 amino acids: CASSQQGHEGYEQYF. CDR3 bases: TGCGCCAGCAGCCAACAGGGGCACGAAGGCTACGAGCAGTACTTC.

The J gene is TRBJ2-1, the V gene TRBV5-1; the D gene is possibly TRBD2 (7 bases). This CDR3 has 16 residues. In germline, CDR1 is SGHRS, CDR2 YFSETQ. Trimming left V 0 bases short and J 5 bases short, with 15 bases between. The CDR3 DNA sequence: TGCGCCAGCAGCTTGGCCGGCGGGGGCCAGAACAATGAGCAGTTCTTC. It codes for CASSLAGGGQNNEQFF.

V is TRBV6-1 and J is TRBJ2-7; 7 bases fit TRBD1. The CDR3 contains 11 residues. Germline CDR1 is MNHNS and CDR2 is SASEGT. V was clipped by 10 bases and J by 9 bases; unmatched bases: 9. CDR3 coding DNA: TGTGCCACCTTCCAGGGGGTGAGGCAGTACTTC. It is translated as CATFQGVRQYF.

This clone appeared once. V is TRBV7-9 and J is TRBJ1-4; 8 bases match TRBD1. CDR1 and CDR2 (germline): SEHNR, FQNEAQ (reference sequence). V trimming: 5 bases; J trimming: 5 bases; junction bases outside the gene matches: 4. CDR3 size: 14 residues. CDR3 DNA sequence: TGTGCCAGCAGCCCGGGACAGGAGAATGAAAAACTGTTTTTT. This codes for CASSPGQENEKLFF.

This chain joins TRBV29-1 and TRBJ1-2, with TRBD1 identical over 7 bases. The CDR3 is 12 amino acids. Trimming removed 4 bases from V and 8 bases from J; junction bases left unmatched: 7. Germline assignment: CDR1 SQVTM and CDR2 ANQGSEA. Here the CDR3 DNA reads TGCAGCGTTGGGGCCGCAGGGGGAGGCTACACCTTC. It yields the protein CSVGAAGGGYTF.

V is TRBV6-6 and J is TRBJ1-1; D remains unclear. In germline, CDR1 is MNHNY, CDR2 SVGAGI (reference sequence). V gave up 0 bases and J gave up 10 bases, with 12 bases separating them. The CDR3 covers 13 residues. Here the CDR3 reads CASSYSPEVGAFF. The CDR3 coding sequence is TGTGCCAGCAGTTACTCCCCCGAGGTGGGAGCTTTCTTT.

This rearrangement joins TRBV7-2 to TRBJ1-1, with D tentatively TRBD1 (6 bases). The germline V gene encodes CDR1 SGHTA and CDR2 FQGNSA. This CDR3 has 16 amino acids. The ends were cut back, 2 bases at V and 5 bases at J, with 18 bases in the middle. CDR3 nucleotides: TGTGCCAGCAGCTTAAATCCGACCGGGGGGCGGACTGAAGCTTTCTTT. Translation gives CASSLNPTGGRTEAFF.